The rows below give T cell receptor beta chains drawn from one sample of a study of blood T cell repertoires in COVID-19. Clones were read by immunoSEQ multiplex PCR, and TCRdb kept only the in-frame ones, dropping some. The sample has 19,000 or so clones; 82% are singletons. Sequencing was done on a sample of peripheral blood. Source of these receptors: a human donor in a cohort sampled during active COVID-19. CDR3s include the opening cysteine and the closing phenylalanine or tryptophan. The D gene is left open where the match is weak. Some rows have no size entry. The others give once, few or many, or a class for an expanded clone.

D	size	J	V	CDR3	DNA
NA	NA	TRBJ1-4	TRBV28	CASSPTGATNEKLFF	TGTGCCAGCAGCCCAACGGGTGCAACTAATGAAAAACTGTTTTTT
NA	NA	TRBJ2-5	TRBV19	CASSISGVRQETQYF	TGTGCCAGTAGTATCTCGGGAGTCAGGCAAGAGACCCAGTACTTC
NA	NA	TRBJ2-7	TRBV24-1	CATSETEAEGQYF	TGTGCCACCAGTGAAACAGAAGCAGAGGGGCAGTACTTC
TRBD1	NA	TRBJ1-2	TRBV25-1	CASSEGGTGSLGYTF	TGTGCCAGCAGTGAGGGTGGGACAGGGTCCCTTGGCTACACCTTC
NA	NA	TRBJ2-3	TRBV6-2/TRBV6-3	CASSRLVTDTQYF	TGTGCCAGCAGTCGACTAGTTACAGATACGCAGTATTTT
NA	NA	TRBJ1-1	TRBV3-1/TRBV3-2	CASSPGLWGTEAFF	TGTGCCAGCAGCCCGGGACTTTGGGGCACTGAAGCTTTCTTT
TRBD1	NA	TRBJ2-1	TRBV6-4	CASSGTGHNEQFF	TGTGCCAGCAGTGGGACAGGGCACAATGAGCAGTTCTTC
NA	once	TRBJ1-5	TRBV6-5	CASNTDSRQPQHF	TGTGCCAGCAACACGGACAGTCGGCAGCCCCAGCATTTT
NA	NA	TRBJ1-4	TRBV5-1	CASSLNPAGSEKLFF	TGCGCCAGCAGCTTGAACCCCGCAGGGTCTGAAAAACTGTTTTTT
NA	NA	TRBJ2-1	TRBV7-3	CASSFDSNSYNEQFF	TGTGCCAGCAGCTTCGACTCCAACTCCTACAATGAGCAGTTCTTC
NA	NA	TRBJ2-3	TRBV11-3	CASSLDGTDTQYF	TGTGCCAGCAGCTTAGACGGCACAGATACGCAGTATTTT
TRBD1	NA	TRBJ1-2	TRBV6-5	CASRPGTGGHYGYTF	TGTGCCAGCAGACCCGGGACAGGGGGACACTATGGCTACACCTTC
TRBD2	NA	TRBJ2-1	TRBV5-4	CASSAGLATYDEQFF	TGTGCCAGCAGCGCTGGACTAGCTACTTACGATGAGCAGTTCTTC
NA	NA	TRBJ2-2	TRBV2	CASSAVAGELFF	TGTGCCAGCAGTGCTGTTGCCGGGGAGCTGTTTTTT
TRBD2	NA	TRBJ2-7	TRBV15	CATSSTSGGDKGLAEPYEQYF	TGTGCCACCAGCAGTACTTCAGGCGGGGACAAGGGACTAGCGGAGCCCTACGAGCAGTACTTC
TRBD2	NA	TRBJ2-5	TRBV28	CATTDGWGGQYF	TGTGCCACCACGGACGGTTGGGGGGGCCAGTACTTC
NA	NA	TRBJ1-1	TRBV3-1/TRBV3-2	CASSHTTGDTEAFF	TGTGCCAGCAGTCATACTACCGGGGACACTGAAGCTTTCTTT
NA	NA	TRBJ1-1	TRBV30	CAWSVGPLSGTEAFF	TGTGCCTGGAGTGTAGGTCCGCTCAGCGGCACTGAAGCTTTCTTT
NA	few	TRBJ1-5	TRBV28	CASRDDPGPFNQPQHF	TGTGCCAGCAGAGATGATCCAGGGCCCTTCAATCAGCCCCAGCATTTT
NA	NA	TRBJ2-3	TRBV6-5	CASSPEAGFTDTQYF	TGTGCCAGCAGTCCCGAGGCGGGGTTCACAGATACGCAGTATTTT
NA	NA	TRBJ2-3	TRBV6-6	CASTPGVSNTQYF	TGTGCCAGCACCCCCGGGGTTTCAAATACGCAGTATTTT
TRBD2	few	TRBJ2-7	TRBV10-1	CASSPKNLAADSYEQYF	TGCGCCAGCAGTCCCAAGAACCTAGCGGCTGACTCCTACGAGCAGTACTTC
NA	NA	TRBJ2-1	TRBV29-1	CSVAPYNEQFF	TGCAGCGTTGCTCCCTACAATGAGCAGTTCTTC
NA	NA	TRBJ2-2	TRBV11-3	CASSLNTRELFF	TGTGCCAGCAGCTTAAACACCCGGGAGCTGTTTTTT
NA	NA	TRBJ1-1	TRBV18	CASSPPGKKQNTEAFF	TGTGCCAGCTCACCTCCCGGGAAGAAACAGAACACTGAAGCTTTCTTT
NA	NA	TRBJ2-7	TRBV12-3/TRBV12-4	CASTLTGTYEQYF	TGTGCCAGCACCCTCACAGGGACCTACGAGCAGTACTTC
NA	few	TRBJ2-1	TRBV6-4	CASSTTELSEQFF	TGTGCCAGCAGTACCACGGAACTATCCGAGCAGTTCTTC
TRBD2	NA	TRBJ2-1	TRBV11-2	CASSLEAGIGEQFF	TGTGCCAGCAGCTTAGAAGCGGGAATCGGTGAGCAGTTCTTC
NA	NA	TRBJ2-3	TRBV5-5	CASSPGGSTDTQYF	TGTGCCAGCAGCCCAGGGGGGAGCACAGATACGCAGTATTTT
NA	NA	TRBJ2-7	TRBV6-5	CASSYGASYEQYF	TGTGCCAGCAGTTACGGGGCTTCCTACGAGCAGTACTTC
NA	NA	TRBJ1-2	TRBV30	CAWSLGDYGYTF	TGTGCCTGGAGCTTAGGGGACTATGGCTACACCTTC
NA	NA	TRBJ2-1	TRBV5-1	CASSLGGTGSYNEQFF	TGCGCCAGCAGCTTGGGCGGAACGGGGTCCTACAATGAGCAGTTCTTC
TRBD1	NA	TRBJ2-1	TRBV12-5	CASGGDSAIGEQFF	TGTGCCTCAGGGGGCGACTCGGCGATCGGTGAGCAGTTCTTC
NA	few	TRBJ1-5	TRBV7-6	CASSPQIGRSPGNQPQHF	TGTGCCAGCAGCCCGCAAATTGGCAGGTCGCCCGGCAATCAGCCCCAGCATTTT
NA	NA	TRBJ2-5	TRBV5-1	CASSRRFLGTQYF	TGCGCCAGCAGCCGGAGGTTCTTGGGGACCCAGTACTTC
NA	NA	TRBJ1-2	TRBV20-1	CSGQEENYTF	TGCAGTGGGCAAGAAGAAAACTACACCTTC
NA	NA	TRBJ2-6	TRBV6-6	CASSYDSSGANVLTF	TGTGCCAGCAGTTACGACAGCTCTGGGGCCAACGTCCTGACTTTC
NA	NA	TRBJ2-1	TRBV9	CASSTQGLTYNEQFF	TGTGCCAGCAGCACTCAAGGACTTACCTACAATGAGCAGTTCTTC
NA	once	TRBJ1-1	TRBV19	CASSSEDKWELKAFF	TGTGCCAGTAGCTCTGAGGACAAATGGGAACTCAAAGCTTTCTTT
NA	NA	TRBJ1-3	TRBV27	CASSRRQTGNTIYF	TGTGCCAGCAGTCGCCGACAAACAGGAAACACCATATATTTT
TRBD2	NA	TRBJ2-1	TRBV5-4	CASSSGLAAVNEQFF	TGTGCCAGCAGCTCCGGACTAGCGGCGGTCAATGAGCAGTTCTTC
TRBD1	NA	TRBJ1-4	TRBV7-9	CASSLWTGLNEKLFF	TGTGCCAGCAGCTTATGGACAGGGCTAAATGAAAAACTGTTTTTT
TRBD1	NA	TRBJ2-7	TRBV18	CASSPPGTGAGEQYF	TGTGCCAGCTCACCACCCGGGACAGGGGCCGGCGAGCAGTACTTC
TRBD2	NA	TRBJ2-5	TRBV6-4	CASSATGGQETQYF	TGTGCCAGCAGTGCTACGGGGGGCCAAGAGACCCAGTACTTC
TRBD2	NA	TRBJ2-1	TRBV7-2	CASSLSQRGYNEQFF	TGTGCCAGCAGCTTATCCCAGCGGGGATACAATGAGCAGTTCTTC
NA	NA	TRBJ2-7	TRBV27	CASSFPGNEQYF	TGTGCCAGCAGTTTCCCGGGAAACGAGCAGTACTTC
NA	NA	TRBJ2-2	TRBV6-2/TRBV6-3	CASSYSIENTGELFF	TGTGCCAGCAGTTACTCTATAGAGAACACCGGGGAGCTGTTTTTT
TRBD2	NA	TRBJ2-7	TRBV15	CATSRSSTSGRSYEQYF	TGTGCCACCAGCAGATCCTCGACTAGCGGGAGATCCTACGAGCAGTACTTC
NA	NA	TRBJ1-5	TRBV28	CASSFIQGAHQPQHF	TGTGCCAGCAGTTTTATACAGGGAGCCCATCAGCCCCAGCATTTT
TRBD1	NA	TRBJ2-1	TRBV5-1	CASSSGQGAYNEQFF	TGCGCCAGCAGCTCGGGACAGGGGGCCTACAATGAGCAGTTCTTC
TRBD2	NA	TRBJ2-1	TRBV7-9	CASSSSGRYNEQFF	TGTGCCAGCAGCTCTAGCGGGAGGTACAATGAGCAGTTCTTC
NA	NA	TRBJ2-6	TRBV6-2/TRBV6-3	CASSDPRTGANVLTF	TGTGCCAGCAGTGATCCGCGCACTGGGGCCAACGTCCTGACTTTC
NA	once	TRBJ2-2	TRBV19	CATINTGELFF	TGTGCCACTATAAACACCGGGGAGCTGTTTTTT
TRBD2	few	TRBJ2-1	TRBV6-4	CASSDGTNSYNEQFF	TGTGCCAGCAGTGACGGGACTAACTCCTACAATGAGCAGTTCTTC